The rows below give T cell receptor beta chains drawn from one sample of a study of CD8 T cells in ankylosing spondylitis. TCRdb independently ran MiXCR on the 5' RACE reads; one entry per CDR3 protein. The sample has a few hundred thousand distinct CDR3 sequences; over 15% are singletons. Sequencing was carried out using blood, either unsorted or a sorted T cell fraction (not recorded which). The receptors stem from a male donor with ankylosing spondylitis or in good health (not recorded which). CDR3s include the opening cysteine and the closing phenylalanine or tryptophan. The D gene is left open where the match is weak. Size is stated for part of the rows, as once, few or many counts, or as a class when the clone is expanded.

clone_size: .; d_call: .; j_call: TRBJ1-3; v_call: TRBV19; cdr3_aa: CASSTRTAGSGSTIYF; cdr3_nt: TGTGCCAGTAGTACCAGGACAGCAGGCTCTGGAAGCACCATATATTTT
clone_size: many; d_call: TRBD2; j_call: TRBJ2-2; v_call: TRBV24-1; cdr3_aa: CATSANGLAATGELFF; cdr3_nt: TGTGCCACCAGTGCGAATGGACTAGCGGCCACCGGGGAGCTGTTTTTT
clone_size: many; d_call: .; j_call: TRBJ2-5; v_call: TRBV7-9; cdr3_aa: CASSLSGTYQETQYF; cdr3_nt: TGTGCCAGCAGCTTATCCGGGACGTACCAAGAGACCCAGTACTTC
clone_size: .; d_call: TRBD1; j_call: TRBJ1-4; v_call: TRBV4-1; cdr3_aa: CASSPKGTGGNRIEKLFF; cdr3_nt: TGCGCCAGCAGCCCCAAAGGAACAGGGGGGAATCGGATTGAAAAACTGTTTTTT
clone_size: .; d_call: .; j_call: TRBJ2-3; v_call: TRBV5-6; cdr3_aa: CASSLEDFDTQYF; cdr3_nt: TGTGCCAGCAGCTTGGAGGACTTCGATACGCAGTATTTT
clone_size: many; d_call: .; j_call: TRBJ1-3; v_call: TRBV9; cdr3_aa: CASSPRQSSGNTIYF; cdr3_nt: TGTGCCAGCAGCCCCCGGCAGTCCTCTGGAAACACCATATATTTT
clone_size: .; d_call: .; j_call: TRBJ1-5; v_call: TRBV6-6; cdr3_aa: CASSYSREAQHF; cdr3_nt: TGTGCCAGCAGTTACTCCAGGGAAGCCCAGCATTTT
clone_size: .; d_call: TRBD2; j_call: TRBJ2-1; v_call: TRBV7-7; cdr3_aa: CASSPQAGVGYNEQFF; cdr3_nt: TGTGCCAGCAGCCCTCAAGCGGGAGTTGGCTACAATGAGCAGTTCTTC
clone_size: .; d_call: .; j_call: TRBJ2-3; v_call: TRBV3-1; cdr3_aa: CASSQNGGIGSDTQYF; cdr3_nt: TGTGCCAGCAGCCAGAACGGCGGGATCGGATCAGATACGCAGTATTTT
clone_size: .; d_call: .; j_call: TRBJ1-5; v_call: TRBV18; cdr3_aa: CASSPLRSNQPQHF; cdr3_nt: TGTGCCAGCTCACCACTCCGTAGCAATCAGCCCCAGCATTTT
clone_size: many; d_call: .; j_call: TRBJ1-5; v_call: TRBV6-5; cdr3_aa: CASSFPQGLSNQPQHF; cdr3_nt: TGTGCCAGCAGTTTCCCACAGGGCCTAAGCAATCAGCCCCAGCATTTT
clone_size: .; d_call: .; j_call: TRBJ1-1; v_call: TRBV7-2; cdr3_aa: CASSPVSGDEAFF; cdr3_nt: TGTGCCAGCAGCCCGGTGAGTGGGGACGAAGCTTTCTTT
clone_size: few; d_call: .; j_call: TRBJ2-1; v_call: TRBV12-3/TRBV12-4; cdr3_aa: CASSFSPGNEQFF; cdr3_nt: TGTGCCAGCAGTTTCTCTCCGGGCAATGAGCAGTTCTTC
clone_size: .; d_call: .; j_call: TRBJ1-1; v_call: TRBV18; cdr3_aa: CASSPKQGNMNTEAFF; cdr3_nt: TGTGCCAGCTCACCCAAACAGGGCAACATGAACACTGAAGCTTTCTTT
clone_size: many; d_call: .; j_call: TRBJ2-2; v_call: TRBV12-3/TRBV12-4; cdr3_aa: CASSPSPGLTPTGELFF; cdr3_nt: TGTGCCAGCAGTCCCAGCCCCGGCCTCACCCCCACCGGGGAGCTGTTTTTT
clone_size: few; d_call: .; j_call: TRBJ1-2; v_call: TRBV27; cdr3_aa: CASSLRGAYGYTF; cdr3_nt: TGTGCCAGCAGTTTAAGAGGGGCCTATGGCTACACCTTC
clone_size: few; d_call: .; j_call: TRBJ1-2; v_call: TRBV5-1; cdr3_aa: CASSFPGLDGYTF; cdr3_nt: TGCGCCAGCAGCTTCCCGGGACTGGATGGCTACACCTTC
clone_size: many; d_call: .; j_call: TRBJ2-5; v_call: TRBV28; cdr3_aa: CASSRGGKETQYF; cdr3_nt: TGTGCCAGCAGCAGGGGGGGGAAAGAGACCCAGTACTTC
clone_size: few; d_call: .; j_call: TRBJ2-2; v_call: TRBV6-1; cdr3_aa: CASSGPGVRELFF; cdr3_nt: TGTGCCAGCAGTGGGCCAGGGGTGCGGGAGCTGTTTTTT
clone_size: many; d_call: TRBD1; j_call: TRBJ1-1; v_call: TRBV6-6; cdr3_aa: CASSEGATEAFF; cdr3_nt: TGTGCCAGCAGTGAGGGGGCCACTGAAGCTTTCTTT
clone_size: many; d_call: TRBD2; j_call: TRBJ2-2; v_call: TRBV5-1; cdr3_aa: CASSFWGLAGVANTGELFF; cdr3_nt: TGCGCCAGCAGCTTTTGGGGACTAGCGGGGGTCGCGAACACCGGGGAGCTGTTTTTT
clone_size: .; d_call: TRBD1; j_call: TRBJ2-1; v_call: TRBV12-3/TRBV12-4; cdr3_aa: CASSLGGQGAGEQFF; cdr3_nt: TGTGCCAGCAGTTTAGGTGGACAGGGGGCCGGTGAGCAGTTCTTC
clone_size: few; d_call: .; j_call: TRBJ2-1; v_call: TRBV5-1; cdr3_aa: CASSLPGTSRSYNEQFF; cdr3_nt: TGCGCCAGCAGTTTGCCCGGGACCTCGCGCTCCTACAATGAGCAGTTCTTC
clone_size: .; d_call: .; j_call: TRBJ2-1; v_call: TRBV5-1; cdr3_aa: CASSLAATSYNEQFF; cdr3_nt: TGCGCCAGCAGCTTGGCGGCTACTTCCTACAATGAGCAGTTCTTC
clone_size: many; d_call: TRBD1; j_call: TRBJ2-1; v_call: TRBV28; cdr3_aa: CASSRTGGFEQFF; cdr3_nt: TGTGCCAGCAGCCGGACAGGGGGCTTTGAGCAGTTCTTC
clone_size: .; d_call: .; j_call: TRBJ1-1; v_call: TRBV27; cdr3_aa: CASSKWGVNTEAFF; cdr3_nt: TGTGCCAGCAGTAAATGGGGGGTGAACACTGAAGCTTTCTTT
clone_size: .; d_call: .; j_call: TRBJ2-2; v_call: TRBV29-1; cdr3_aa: CSVRQGQHTGELFF; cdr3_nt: TGCAGCGTCCGTCAGGGACAACACACCGGGGAGCTGTTTTTT
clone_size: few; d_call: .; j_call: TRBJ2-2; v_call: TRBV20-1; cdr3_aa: CSASSGANTGELFF; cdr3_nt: TGCAGTGCTAGTAGCGGCGCGAACACCGGGGAGCTGTTTTTT
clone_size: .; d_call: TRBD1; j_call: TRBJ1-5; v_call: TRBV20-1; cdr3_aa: CSAGRRDRGTRAQHF; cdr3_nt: TGCAGTGCTGGTAGGAGGGACAGAGGGACAAGGGCCCAGCATTTT
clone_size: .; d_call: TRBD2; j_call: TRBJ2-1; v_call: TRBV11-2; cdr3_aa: CASTPQLAGGRNEQFF; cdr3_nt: TGTGCCAGCACCCCTCAGCTAGCGGGGGGGCGCAATGAGCAGTTCTTC
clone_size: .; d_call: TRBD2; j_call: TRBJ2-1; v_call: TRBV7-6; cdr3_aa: CASSSLPGLAGGREFF; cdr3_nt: TGTGCCAGCAGCTCATTGCCGGGACTAGCGGGGGGGCGTGAGTTCTTC
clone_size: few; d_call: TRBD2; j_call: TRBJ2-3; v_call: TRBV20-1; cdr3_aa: CSARAGTSGRHTDTQYF; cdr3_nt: TGCAGTGCTAGAGCAGGGACTAGCGGGAGGCACACAGATACGCAGTATTTT
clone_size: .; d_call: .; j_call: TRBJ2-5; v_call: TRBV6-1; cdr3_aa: CASSSRRLYQETQYF; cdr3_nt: TGTGCCAGCAGTAGTAGACGCCTATACCAAGAGACCCAGTACTTC
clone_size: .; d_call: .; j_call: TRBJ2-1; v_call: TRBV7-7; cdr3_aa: CASFEQFF; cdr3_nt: TGTGCTTCTTTTGAGCAGTTCTTC
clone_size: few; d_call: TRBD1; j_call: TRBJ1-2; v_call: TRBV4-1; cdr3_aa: CASSHRGTGDGYTF; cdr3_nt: TGCGCCAGCAGCCATCGCGGGACAGGGGACGGCTACACCTTC
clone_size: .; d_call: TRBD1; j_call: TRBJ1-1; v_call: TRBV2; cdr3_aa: CASSGDRSYAFF; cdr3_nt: TGTGCCAGCAGTGGGGACAGAAGCTATGCTTTCTTT
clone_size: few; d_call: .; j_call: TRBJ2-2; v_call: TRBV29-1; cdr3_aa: CSVGLITGELFF; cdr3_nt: TGCAGCGTGGGGCTAATCACCGGGGAGCTGTTTTTT
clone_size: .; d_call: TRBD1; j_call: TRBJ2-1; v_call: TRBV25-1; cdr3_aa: CASSRIGTGNNEQFF; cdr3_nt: TGTGCCAGCAGTAGAATTGGGACAGGGAACAATGAGCAGTTCTTC
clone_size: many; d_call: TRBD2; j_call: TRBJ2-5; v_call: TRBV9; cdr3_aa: CASSVGGRAETQYF; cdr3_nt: TGTGCCAGCAGCGTTGGCGGGAGGGCTGAGACCCAGTACTTC
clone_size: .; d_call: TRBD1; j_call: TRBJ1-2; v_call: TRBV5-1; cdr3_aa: CASSVWTGDHNYGYTF; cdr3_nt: TGCGCCAGCAGCGTGTGGACAGGGGACCATAACTATGGCTACACCTTC
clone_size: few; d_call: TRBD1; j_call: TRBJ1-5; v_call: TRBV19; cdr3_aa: CASQTTGALTQHF; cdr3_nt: TGTGCCAGTCAGACCACAGGGGCTCTGACCCAGCATTTT
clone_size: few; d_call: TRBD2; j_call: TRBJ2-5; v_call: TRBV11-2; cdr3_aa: CASSPTSGGWETQYF; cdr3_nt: TGTGCCAGCAGCCCCACTAGCGGGGGGTGGGAGACCCAGTACTTC
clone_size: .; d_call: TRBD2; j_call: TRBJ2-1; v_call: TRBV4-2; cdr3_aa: CASSPTGILAGAYNEQFF; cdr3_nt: TGTGCCAGCAGCCCTACAGGGATACTAGCGGGAGCGTACAATGAGCAGTTCTTC
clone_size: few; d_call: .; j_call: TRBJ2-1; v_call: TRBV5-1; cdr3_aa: CASSLGPGEYNEQFF; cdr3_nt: TGCGCCAGCAGCTTGGGGCCAGGGGAGTACAATGAGCAGTTCTTC
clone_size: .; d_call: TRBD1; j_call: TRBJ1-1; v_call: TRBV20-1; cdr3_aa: CSGPDRGNTEAFF; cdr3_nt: TGCAGTGGGCCGGACAGGGGGAACACTGAAGCTTTCTTT
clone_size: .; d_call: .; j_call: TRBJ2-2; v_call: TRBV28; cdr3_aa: CASTFYTNTGELFF; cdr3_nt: TGTGCCAGCACCTTTTATACGAACACCGGGGAGCTGTTTTTT
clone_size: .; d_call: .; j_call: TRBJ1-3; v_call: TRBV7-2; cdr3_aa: CASSLDNTIYF; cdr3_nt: TGTGCCAGCAGCTTAGACAACACCATATATTTT
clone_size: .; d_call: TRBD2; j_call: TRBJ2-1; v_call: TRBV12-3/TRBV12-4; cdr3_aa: CASSPNRLALSYNEQFF; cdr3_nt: TGTGCCAGCAGTCCCAACCGACTAGCGCTAAGCTACAATGAGCAGTTCTTC
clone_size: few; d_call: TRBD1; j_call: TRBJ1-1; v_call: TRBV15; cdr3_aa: CATSRPRGQGLGVTEAFF; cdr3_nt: TGTGCCACCAGCAGGCCCCGGGGACAGGGTCTAGGTGTCACTGAAGCTTTCTTT
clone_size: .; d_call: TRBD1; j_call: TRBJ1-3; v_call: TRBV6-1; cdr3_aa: CASSLGRQGANTIYF; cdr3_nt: TGTGCCAGCAGCCTAGGGAGACAGGGGGCAAACACCATATATTTT
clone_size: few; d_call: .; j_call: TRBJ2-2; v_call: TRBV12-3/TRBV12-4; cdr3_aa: CASSLWDIYTGELFF; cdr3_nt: TGTGCCAGCAGTTTGTGGGACATATACACCGGGGAGCTGTTTTTT
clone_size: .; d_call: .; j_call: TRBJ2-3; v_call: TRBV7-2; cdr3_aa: CASSWQGNTQYF; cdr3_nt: TGTGCCAGCAGTTGGCAGGGGAATACGCAGTATTTT
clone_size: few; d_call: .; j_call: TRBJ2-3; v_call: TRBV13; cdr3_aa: CASSPRSSSTDTQYF; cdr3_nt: TGTGCCAGCAGCCCGAGGTCCTCTAGCACAGATACGCAGTATTTT
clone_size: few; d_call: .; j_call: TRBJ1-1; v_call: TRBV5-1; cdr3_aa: CASSLGSGDGTEAFF; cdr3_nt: TGCGCCAGCAGCTTGGGGTCGGGGGATGGCACTGAAGCTTTCTTT
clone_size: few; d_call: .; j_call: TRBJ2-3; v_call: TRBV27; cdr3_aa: CATSRSAGAESTLHRYF; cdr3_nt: TGTGCCACGTCTAGATCGGCAGGGGCTGAATCGACGTTGCACAGGTATTTT
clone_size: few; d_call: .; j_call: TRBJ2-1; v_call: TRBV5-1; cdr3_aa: CASSLKDVNEQFF; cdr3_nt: TGCGCCAGCAGCTTAAAGGACGTTAATGAGCAGTTCTTC
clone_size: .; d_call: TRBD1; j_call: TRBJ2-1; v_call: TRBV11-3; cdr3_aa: CASSAQGAGAYNEQFF; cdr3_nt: TGTGCCAGCAGCGCACAGGGGGCGGGGGCCTACAATGAGCAGTTCTTC
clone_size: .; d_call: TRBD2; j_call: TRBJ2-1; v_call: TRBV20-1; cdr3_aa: CSAPFRGGGSYNEQFF; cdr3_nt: TGCAGTGCTCCCTTTCGCGGGGGAGGGTCCTACAATGAGCAGTTCTTC